Below are 4 T cell receptor beta chains sequenced from a single sample in a study of blood T cell repertoires in COVID-19. Libraries were prepared by immunoSEQ multiplex PCR; TCRdb keeps only in-frame clonotypes and omits some of them. Of some 220,000 clones listed, 70% to 90% are singletons. Material: peripheral blood. The receptors here all came from a man in his fifties with COVID-19, enrolled during active disease.

This clone has only one observation. The rearrangement uses TRBV4-2 and TRBJ1-1; no clear D. The CDR3 runs to 15 residues. From germline, CDR1 is LGHNA and CDR2 YNFKEQ. The V gene lost 1 base and the J gene lost 0 bases, with 9 bases spanning the gap. CDR3 nucleotides: TGTGCCAGCAGCCAAGTTGAGGGATTGAACACTGAAGCTTTCTTT. It encodes CASSQVEGLNTEAFF.

V gene TRBV5-4 combines with J gene TRBJ1-1; D gene unclear. This CDR3 comprises 15 residues. Per the germline V gene, CDR1 is SGHNT and CDR2 is YYREEE (reference sequence). V shed 4 bases and J shed 1 base, with 14 bases lying between them. The CDR3 coding sequence is TGTGCCAGCAGCCCCTCCTTTACAGAGAACACTGAAGCTTTCTTT. It yields the protein CASSPSFTENTEAFF.

The chain employs TRBV7-2 and TRBJ2-7, with D possibly matching TRBD2 (6 bases). The CDR3 is 13 amino acids. The germline V gene encodes CDR1 SGHTA and CDR2 FQGNSA. Trimming removed 5 bases at V and 2 bases at J, with 10 bases between. The CDR3 DNA sequence: TGTGCCAGCAGCGGGGGGTCGGCCTACGAGCAGTACTTC. Protein sequence: CASSGGSAYEQYF.

V gene TRBV7-3 combines with J gene TRBJ2-3; perhaps TRBD2 as D (6 bases). Per germline, CDR1 SGHTA and CDR2 FQGTGA. The CDR3 runs 16 residues. The V gene lost 5 bases and the J gene lost 1 base, with 16 bases spanning the gap. The CDR3 nucleotides read TGTGCCAGCAGCCTTAGCGGATTGGGCGGCACAGATACGCAGTATTTT. This sequence encodes CASSLSGLGGTDTQYF.